This T cell receptor beta chain was retrieved from a study of blood T cell repertoires in COVID-19. Study as a whole: From the United States, Italy and Spain came samples of acute and convalescent COVID-19. T cells, B-cell-depleted T cells, or PBMCs supplied cDNA or gDNA.

Repertoires were generated with immunoSEQ multiplex PCR, while TCRdb's copy carries only in-frame clones and drops some. The table has approximately 140,000 clones, around 84% seen once. Germline CDR1 MNHNS, CDR2 SASEGT. V was pared by 6 bases and J by 7 bases, with 6 bases of the junction left unmatched. The CDR3 is made up of 12 amino acids. The rearrangement joins TRBV6-1 to TRBJ2-7; 7 bases map to TRBD2. Material for sequencing was peripheral blood. The TCR comes from a man in his thirties or forties with COVID-19, enrolled during active disease. The CDR3 region is CASRIPGGEQYF. The CDR3 DNA reads TGTGCCAGCAGAATCCCCGGGGGGGAGCAGTACTTC.